These 31 T cell receptor beta chains came from one sample sequenced in a study of T cell responses to AZD1222 COVID-19 vaccine. TCRdb keeps only in-frame clones here, not all; method: immunoSEQ multiplex PCR. The sample yields around 60,000 clones, about four fifths seen once. The sample in question was peripheral blood, obtained 28 days after the second AZD1222 dose. The receptors originated from an adult who received the AZD1222 COVID-19 vaccine.

The chain employs TRBV29-1 and TRBJ2-5, with D uncertain. The CDR3 extends over 11 amino acids. V was shortened by 4 bases and J by 2 bases, with 5 bases between the two germline ends. From germline, CDR1 is SQVTM and CDR2 ANQGSEA. The CDR3 loop is CSVGQQETQYF. The CDR3 bases are TGCAGCGTTGGGCAGCAAGAGACCCAGTACTTC. Full variable domain (missing parts from reference TRBV29-1 and TRBJ2-5): SAVISQKPSRDICQRGTSLTIQCQVDSQVTMMFWYRQQPGQSLTLIATANQGSEATYESGFVIDKFPISRPNLTFSTLTVSNMSPEDSSIYLCSVGQQETQYFGPGTRLLVL.

The chain is built from TRBV6-5 and TRBJ2-1; tentative D call: TRBD2 (6 bases). This CDR3 spans 13 amino acids. Trimming pared 7 bases from V and 4 bases from J, leaving 11 bases between. The V gene's germline CDR1 is MNHEY and CDR2 SVGAGI. The CDR3 bases are TGTGCCAGCACCTCGGGACTTTACAATGAGCAGTTCTTC. As protein: CASTSGLYNEQFF.

The chain combines TRBV6-6 with TRBJ1-2; D remains unclear. This CDR3 is built from 13 residues. Looked up from germline, CDR1 is MNHNY and CDR2 is SVGAGI (reference sequence). CDR3 amino acids: CAHEDGGSGGYTF. In nucleotides, the CDR3 is TGTGCGCATGAAGACGGAGGGAGCGGAGGCTACACCTTC.

The V call is TRBV7-3, the J call TRBJ2-1; TRBD2 matches 11 bases. The CDR3 is 15 amino acids. The germline V gene has CDR1 SGHTA and CDR2 FQGTGA. Germline trimming cut 5 bases from V and 8 bases from J; bases unmatched to any gene: 8. CDR3 DNA: TGTGCCAGCAGCGCCACTAGCGGGAGTATGTATGAGCAGTTCTTC. Amino acids: CASSATSGSMYEQFF.

The rearrangement uses TRBV5-4 and TRBJ2-7; 7 bases map to TRBD1. CDR3 length equals 13 residues. Germline V CDR1 and CDR2: SGHNT, YYREEE (reference sequence). J was trimmed by 6 bases and V by 4 bases; bases with no gene match: 7. The chain's CDR3 is CASSLDREREQYF. The CDR3 DNA follows: TGTGCCAGCAGCCTCGACAGGGAACGCGAGCAGTACTTC. The variable domain in full, with the rest retrieved from reference TRBV5-4 and TRBJ2-7, is ETGVTQSPTHLIKTRGQQVTLRCSSQSGHNTVSWYQQALGQGPQFIFQYYREEENGRGNFPPRFSGLQFPNYSSELNVNALELDDSALYLCASSLDREREQYFGPGTRLTVT.

The chain employs TRBV4-2 and TRBJ1-5; 8 bases match TRBD1. V lost 4 bases, J lost 2 bases, and 16 bases stayed unmatched. Germline CDR1 is LGHNA and CDR2 is YNFKEQ. The CDR3 has 19 amino acids. This chain's CDR3 is CASSLRIGQGDHGNQPQHF. The CDR3 region has the DNA TGTGCCAGCAGCCTTCGTATCGGACAGGGCGATCATGGCAATCAGCCCCAGCATTTT.

J is TRBJ1-1 and V is TRBV27, with 10 bases that match TRBD1. Germline values: CDR1 MNHEY, CDR2 SMNVEV (reference sequence). V gave up 0 bases and J gave up 5 bases; unmatched junction bases: 12. This CDR3 has 18 amino acids. CDR3 amino acids: CASSLSGQGKDGGTEAFF. The CDR3, as DNA: TGTGCCAGCAGTTTATCGGGACAGGGGAAGGACGGGGGTACTGAAGCTTTCTTT.

This clone was observed a single time. The V call is TRBV13, the J call TRBJ1-1, with 9 bases identical to TRBD1. V was pared by 5 bases and J by 11 bases, with 6 bases of the junction left unmatched. This CDR3 comprises 12 residues. Germline V gene sequence: CDR1 PRHDT, CDR2 FYEKMQ (reference sequence). The CDR3 DNA follows: TGTGCCAGCAGCCCACGGACAGGGGACGCTTTCTTT. It is translated as CASSPRTGDAFF. Together with reference TRBV13 and TRBJ1-1, the CDR3 gives the full variable domain: AAGVIQSPRHLIKEKRETATLKCYPIPRHDTVYWYQQGPGQDPQFLISFYEKMQSDKGSIPDRFSAQQFSDYHSELNMSSLELGDSALYFCASSPRTGDAFFGQGTRLTVV.

This clone was seen a handful of times. The V call is TRBV27, the J call TRBJ2-5; D uncertain. CDR3 size: 12 residues. Looked up from germline, CDR1 is MNHEY and CDR2 is SMNVEV (reference sequence). V was trimmed by 0 bases and J by 5 bases, leaving 4 bases between them. This CDR3 reads CASSLSLETQYF. In DNA form, the CDR3 reads TGTGCCAGCAGTTTATCTCTCGAGACCCAGTACTTC.

V usage is TRBV18 and J usage is TRBJ1-4; D gene unclear. Germline loops: CDR1 KGHSH, CDR2 LQKENI. The CDR3 consists of 16 residues. V lost 2 bases and J lost 4, with 14 bases in between. The CDR3 DNA is TGTGCCAGCTCACCATACGGAGGTCAGGATAATGAAAAACTGTTTTTT. It is translated as CASSPYGGQDNEKLFF.

This clone was seen once. The V gene is TRBV19, the J gene TRBJ2-6; D is unclear. From germline, CDR1 is LNHDA and CDR2 SQIVND (reference sequence). CDR3 length: 15 amino acids. The germline V and J ends were trimmed by 8 bases and 0 bases, with 11 bases remaining between them. CDR3 DNA: TGTGCCAGTTTACCGATAGGCTCTGGGGCCAACGTCCTGACTTTC. Translation: CASLPIGSGANVLTF.

The chain links TRBV4-3 to TRBJ2-6; D is undetermined. CDR1 is LGHNA, CDR2 YSLEER, per germline. The CDR3 totals 16 residues. V lost 3 bases and J 0 bases, leaving 9 bases between the germline ends. DNA for the CDR3: TGCGCCAGCAGCCAGGACGGAAACTCTGGGGCCAACGTCCTGACTTTC. It translates to CASSQDGNSGANVLTF.

This clone was recorded a few times. Its ends do not fully match the called genes, so a read error is possible. The chain is built from TRBV6-5 and TRBJ2-3, with 11 bases lining up with TRBD1. Per the germline V gene, CDR1 is MNHEY and CDR2 is SVGAGI. This CDR3 region has 13 residues. The CDR3 sequence: CASSYGRTGGRNF. In nucleotides, the CDR3 is TGTGCCAGCAGTTACGGCAGGACAGGGGGCCGGAATTTT.

The chain combines TRBV7-2 with TRBJ2-7, with TRBD2 identical over 10 bases. Germline CDR1 is SGHTA and CDR2 is FQGNSA. Trimming at V came to 2 bases and at J to 1 base, leaving 5 bases not matched to a gene. The CDR3 has 16 amino acids. Here the CDR3 reads CASSLTSGISSYEQYF. Here the CDR3 DNA reads TGTGCCAGCAGCTTAACTAGCGGGATATCGTCCTACGAGCAGTACTTC.

The genes are TRBV18 and TRBJ2-7; D call uncertain. This CDR3 contains 16 residues. With 0 bases removed from V and 2 bases from J, the gap between germline ends came to 14 bases. Germline V CDR1 and CDR2: KGHSH, LQKENI. The DNA of the CDR3 is TGTGCCAGCTCACCACCGGGTATATACAATGCCTACGAGCAGTACTTC. Translating gives CASSPPGIYNAYEQYF.

This clone came up a few times. V and J are TRBV27 and TRBJ1-5; perhaps TRBD1 as D (6 bases). The CDR3 runs 14 residues. Germline assignment: CDR1 MNHEY and CDR2 SMNVEV (reference sequence). The germline V and J ends were trimmed by 5 bases and 9 bases, with 17 bases remaining between them. The CDR3 here is CASSLRDTRTPQHF. In DNA form, the CDR3 reads TGTGCCAGCAGTCTCCGGGACACCAGGACGCCCCAGCATTTT.

The genes are TRBV10-3 and TRBJ2-7, with TRBD1 identical over 9 bases. The length of the CDR3 is 15 residues. Germline CDR1 is ENHRY and CDR2 is SYGVKD. V lost 0 bases and J lost 3; bases outside the gene matches: 3. CDR3 DNA: TGTGCCATCAGTGAGTCGGGACAGGGTGGCTACGAGCAGTACTTC. Its translation is CAISESGQGGYEQYF.

The V call is TRBV6-6, the J call TRBJ2-2; D is undetermined. The CDR3 length is 15 residues. Deletions cut 5 bases from V and 6 bases from J, with 16 bases between. Germline CDR1 reads MNHNY; CDR2 reads SVGAGI (reference sequence). The CDR3 nucleotides read TGTGCCAGCAGTGGAAGGGCCACCCGGTCCGGGGAGCTGTTTTTT. Residues: CASSGRATRSGELFF.

The chain recombines TRBV28 with TRBJ1-6, with TRBD1 identical over 9 bases. Trimming took 6 bases from V and 7 from J; bases not matched to a gene: 4. Looked up from germline, CDR1 is MDHEN and CDR2 is SYDVKM. This CDR3 contains 14 residues. The chain's CDR3 is CASSGGQGNSPLHF. CDR3 sequence (DNA): TGTGCCAGCAGCGGAGGACAGGGGAATTCACCCCTCCACTTT. The entire variable domain, with the rest obtained from reference TRBV28 and TRBJ1-6, is as follows: DVKVTQSSRYLVKRTGEKVFLECVQDMDHENMFWYRQDPGLGLRLIYFSYDVKMKEKGDIPEGYSVSREKKERFSLILESASTNQTSMYLCASSGGQGNSPLHFGNGTRLTVT.

The V call is TRBV7-2, the J call TRBJ2-1; 9 nucleotides match TRBD2. CDR1 is SGHTA, CDR2 FQGNSA, per germline. With 6 bases clipped from V and 4 bases from J, the junction kept 7 bases outside the gene matches. The CDR3 loop spans 15 amino acids. CDR3 DNA sequence: TGTGCCAGCAGTTCTAGCGGGAATCCTTACAATGAGCAGTTCTTC. Its protein is CASSSSGNPYNEQFF.

The V gene is TRBV9, the J gene TRBJ2-2; D is unresolved. The CDR3 runs to 12 residues. V was shortened by 4 bases and J by 5 bases, with 6 bases between the two germline ends. Germline loops: CDR1 SGDLS, CDR2 YYNGEE. This CDR3 reads CASSSITGELFF. DNA of the CDR3: TGTGCCAGCAGCAGTATTACCGGGGAGCTGTTTTTT.

The gene calls are TRBV7-2 and TRBJ2-7, with 8 bases aligning to TRBD2. Germline-derived CDR1 and CDR2 are SGHTA and FQGNSA. The CDR3 contains 14 residues. Trimming removed 4 bases from V and 1 base from J; junction bases left unmatched: 3. The CDR3: CASSSTSGSYEQYF. CDR3 DNA: TGTGCCAGCAGCTCTACTAGCGGTTCCTACGAGCAGTACTTC.

The chain carries TRBV30 and TRBJ2-5, with 16 bases lining up with TRBD2. CDR3 size: 17 residues. V trimming: 4 bases; J trimming: 4 bases; junction bases outside the gene matches: 9. Germline V gene lookup returns CDR1 GTSNPN and CDR2 SVGIG (reference sequence). The CDR3 spells CAWTTGLAGGPGETQYF. The CDR3 region has the DNA TGTGCCTGGACCACGGGACTAGCGGGAGGGCCGGGAGAGACCCAGTACTTC. Combining the CDR3 with reference TRBV30 and TRBJ2-5 gives the whole variable domain SQTIHQWPATLVQPVGSPLSLECTVEGTSNPNLYWYRQAAGRGLQLLFYSVGIGQISSEVPQNLSASRPQDRQFILSSKKLLLSDSGFYLCAWTTGLAGGPGETQYFGPGTRLLVL.

The rearrangement joins TRBV12-3 or TRBV12-4 to TRBJ2-2; D is undetermined. Trimming left V 5 bases short and J 7 bases short, with 11 bases between. The CDR3 sequence is 13 residues long. The CDR3 DNA follows: TGTGCCAGCAGTCCCCTCCCTAACGGGGAGCTGTTTTTT. Its protein is CASSPLPNGELFF.

The chain couples TRBV24-1 to TRBJ2-3; either TRBD1 or TRBD2 may fit D (5 bases each). Germline lookup yields CDR1 KGHDR and CDR2 SFDVKD. There are 16 residues in the CDR3. The V end lost 4 bases, the J end lost 6 bases, and 19 bases lay between the germline ends. DNA for the CDR3: TGTGCCACCAGTGAACCGGGACCGCTAATGGCGGATACGCAGTATTTT. Translating gives CATSEPGPLMADTQYF.

V and J are TRBV5-4 and TRBJ2-1; the match to TRBD2 covers 10 bases. Losses at the gene ends were 0 bases for V and 4 bases for J; bases not matched to a gene: 1. The CDR3 spans 15 residues. Germline V gene lookup returns CDR1 SGHNT and CDR2 YYREEE (reference sequence). The CDR3 DNA reads TGTGCCAGCAGCTTGGGGACTAGCGGTTACAATGAGCAGTTCTTC. Protein product: CASSLGTSGYNEQFF.

This clone was counted a few times. The chain carries TRBV5-8 and TRBJ2-1, with D unclear. Germline CDR1 SGHTS, CDR2 YDEGEE. V was pared by 1 base and J by 4 bases, with 9 bases between. The CDR3 length is 14 residues. CDR3: CASSLKLEYNEQFF. CDR3 in DNA: TGTGCCAGCAGCTTGAAACTCGAGTACAATGAGCAGTTCTTC.

The rearrangement links TRBV5-5 to TRBJ2-1; the match to TRBD2 covers 9 bases. The CDR3 has 15 amino acids. With 0 bases clipped from V and 8 bases from J, the junction kept 6 bases outside the gene matches. Germline V gene data show CDR1 as SGHKS and CDR2 as YYEKEE (reference sequence). In DNA, the CDR3 is TGTGCCAGCAGCTTGGATCTAGCGGGAAGGGATGAGCAGTTCTTC. Translating gives CASSLDLAGRDEQFF.

This chain joins TRBV27 and TRBJ1-1; a weak D match, TRBD1 (6 bases). V was shortened by 6 bases and J by 5 bases, with 22 bases between the two germline ends. From germline, CDR1 is MNHEY and CDR2 SMNVEV (reference sequence). CDR3 size: 16 residues. The CDR3 nucleotides read TGTGCCAGCAGGAAGAATGACGGGGGCGGGGGAACTGAAGCTTTCTTT. It translates to CASRKNDGGGGTEAFF.

V and J are TRBV20-1 and TRBJ1-6, with TRBD1 matching over 7 bases. CDR1 and CDR2 (germline): DFQATT, SNEGSKA (reference sequence). With V trimmed by 3 bases and J by 6 bases, 8 bases remained unmatched. The CDR3 runs 15 residues. The CDR3 DNA reads as TGCAGTGCTAGTTGGGACAGTCGGGGTAATTCACCCCTCCACTTT. It codes for CSASWDSRGNSPLHF.

In nucleotides, the CDR3 is TGTGCCTGGAGTTTGACTCAAGGGACTAGCGGGTCATGGAGGTTGGGGGAGCAGTACTTC. Amino acids: CAWSLTQGTSGSWRLGEQYF. The chain couples TRBV30 to TRBJ2-7, with 12 nucleotides matching TRBD2. The germline V gene encodes CDR1 GTSNPN and CDR2 SVGIG (reference sequence). The CDR3 runs to 20 residues. V was pared by 2 bases and J by 7 bases, with 24 bases of the junction left unmatched.